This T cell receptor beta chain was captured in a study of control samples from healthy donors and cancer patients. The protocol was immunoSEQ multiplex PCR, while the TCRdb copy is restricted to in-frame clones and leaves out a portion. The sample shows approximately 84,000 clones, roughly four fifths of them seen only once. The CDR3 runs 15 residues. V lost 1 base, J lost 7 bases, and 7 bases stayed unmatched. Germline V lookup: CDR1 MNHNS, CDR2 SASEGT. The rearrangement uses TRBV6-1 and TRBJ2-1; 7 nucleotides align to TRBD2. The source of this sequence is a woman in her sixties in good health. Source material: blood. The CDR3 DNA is TGTGCCAGCAGTGAAGATGGGGGAGCGGGAAATGAGCAGTTCTTC. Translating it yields CASSEDGGAGNEQFF.